This T cell receptor beta chain stems from a study of response to subunit inactivated influenza vaccine (dated by TCRdb to about 2018). About the investigation overall: To follow how T cells responded to a trivalent subunit inactivated influenza vaccine, the researchers relied on deep quantitative profiling of the T cell receptor repertoire. The paper as a whole reports these results and caveats: The authors proposed that each seasonal influenza vaccination may bring in only a limited number of new T cells.

Libraries were built with RT-PCR. Sequencing took place on an Illumina HiSeq 2500. TCRdb reanalyzed the raw reads on its own, using fastp at Q25 for trimming and MiXCR for clone calling, and kept in-frame beta chains. Each entry merges the rows of one CDR3 protein and shows their most common DNA and genes. Recorded for this sample are 500,000 to 600,000 distinct CDR3 sequences; around 15% of them occurred a single time. Around 10% of the sample is taken by the ten largest. About this clonotype: This receptor's antigen is unknown. One base away there is no much larger clone; base qualities are not given.

This sequence was found in a man aged 50 to 59 who received an inactivated influenza vaccine. Donor details come from another sample of the same person, matched by shared clones. Source: PBMCs from blood, taken roughly 12 days after vaccination.

CDR3 reads: CASSLYRDSGSPLHF. The nucleotide sequence is TGTGCCAGCAGCCTCTACCGGGACAGCGGTTCACCCCTCCACTTT. This chain is built from TRBV7-2 and TRBJ1-6; 7 bases in the middle match TRBD1. Looking up the germline V gene yields CDR1 SGHTA and CDR2 FQGNSA. The CDR3 has 15 amino acids, counting the end cysteine and phenylalanine. Just CDR3 DNA is preserved here, 45 bases in frame from base 1. After removal of 5 bases from V and 9 bases from J, the junction retains 10 bases not matched to a gene.